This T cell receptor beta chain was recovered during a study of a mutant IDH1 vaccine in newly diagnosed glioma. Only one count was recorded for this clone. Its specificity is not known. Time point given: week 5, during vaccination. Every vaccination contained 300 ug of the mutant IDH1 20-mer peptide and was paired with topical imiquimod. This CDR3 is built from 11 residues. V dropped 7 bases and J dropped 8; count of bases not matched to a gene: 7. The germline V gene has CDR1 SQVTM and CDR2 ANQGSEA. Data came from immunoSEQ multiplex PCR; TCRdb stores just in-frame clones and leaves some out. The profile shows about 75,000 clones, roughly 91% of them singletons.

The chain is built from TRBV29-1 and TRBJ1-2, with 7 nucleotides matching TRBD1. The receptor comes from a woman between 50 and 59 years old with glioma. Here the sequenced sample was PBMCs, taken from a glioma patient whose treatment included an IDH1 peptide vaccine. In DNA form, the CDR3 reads TGCAGCGCGACAGGGTTTCAAGGCTACACCTTC. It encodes CSATGFQGYTF.